The T cell receptor (beta chain) under discussion was sequenced for a study of T cell changes during pregnancy in multiple sclerosis. Measured with immunoSEQ multiplex PCR; TCRdb has only the in-frame clones, and not every one. The table lists about 28,000 clones, approximately 94% of them singletons. Germline CDR1 is LNHDA and CDR2 is SQIVND (reference sequence). The CDR3 length is 15 residues. Germline trimming cut 3 bases from V and 1 base from J; bases unmatched to any gene: 3. Source: CD4+ T cells from peripheral blood mononuclear cells, taken after pregnancy. The chain has TRBV19 and TRBJ2-3; 8 bases are a match to TRBD1. This clonotype was obtained from a female donor with multiple sclerosis, enrolled in a pregnancy study. The CDR3 region has the DNA TGTGCCAGTAGTATGGACAGGGCTGGCACAGATACGCAGTATTTT. Translated: CASSMDRAGTDTQYF.